This T cell receptor beta chain came from a study of T cells expressing NK-cell markers. TCRdb reprocessed the 5' RACE reads, keeping one entry per CDR3 protein, no DNA. With over 350,000 distinct CDR3 sequences in the sample, the ten largest clones hold over 8.5%. The CDR3 consists of 15 residues. The germline V gene has CDR1 SGHAT and CDR2 FQNNGV. V gene TRBV11-2 combines with J gene TRBJ2-5; TCRdb proposes TRBD1, but this gene call is untestable without DNA. Input material: blood T cells: a sorted CD56 or NKG2C T cell subset, CD4+ or CD8+ T cells, or bulk PBMC T cells (not recorded which). This clonotype was sampled from a woman aged 50 to 60 in good health. Here the CDR3 reads CASSLDLEGGETQYF.